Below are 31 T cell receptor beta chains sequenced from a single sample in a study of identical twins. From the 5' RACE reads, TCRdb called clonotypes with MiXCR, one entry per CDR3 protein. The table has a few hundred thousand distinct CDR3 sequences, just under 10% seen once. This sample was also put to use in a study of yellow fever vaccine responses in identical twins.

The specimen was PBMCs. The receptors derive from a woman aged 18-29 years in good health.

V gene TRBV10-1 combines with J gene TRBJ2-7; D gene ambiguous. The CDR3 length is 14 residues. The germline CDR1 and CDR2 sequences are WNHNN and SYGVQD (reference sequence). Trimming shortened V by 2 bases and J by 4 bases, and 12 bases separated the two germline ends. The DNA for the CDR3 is TGCGCCAGCAGTGAGGGGTCCGACCCGTACGAGCAGTACTTC. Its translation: CASSEGSDPYEQYF.

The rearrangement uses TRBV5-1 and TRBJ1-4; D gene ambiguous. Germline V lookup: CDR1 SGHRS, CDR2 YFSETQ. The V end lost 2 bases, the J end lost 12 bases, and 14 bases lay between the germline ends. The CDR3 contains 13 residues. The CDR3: CASSFRRGQELFF. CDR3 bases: TGCGCCAGCAGCTTCCGCAGAGGGCAGGAACTGTTTTTT.

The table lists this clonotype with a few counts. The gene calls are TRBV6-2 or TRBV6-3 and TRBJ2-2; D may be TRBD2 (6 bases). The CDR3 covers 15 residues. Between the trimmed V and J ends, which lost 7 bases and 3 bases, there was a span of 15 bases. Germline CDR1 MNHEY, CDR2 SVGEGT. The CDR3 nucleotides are TGTGCCAGCACCAAGGATGGGGGGTACACCGGGGAGCTGTTTTTT. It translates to CASTKDGGYTGELFF.

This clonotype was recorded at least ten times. CDR3 sequence reads: CSVVPGNTEAFF. DNA for the CDR3: TGCAGCGTTGTACCAGGGAACACTGAAGCTTTCTTT. The chain uses TRBV29-1 and TRBJ1-1; no definite D call. CDR1 and CDR2 from the germline V gene are SQVTM and ANQGSEA. The CDR3 runs 12 residues. V dropped 4 bases and J dropped 1 base, with 7 bases sitting between them.

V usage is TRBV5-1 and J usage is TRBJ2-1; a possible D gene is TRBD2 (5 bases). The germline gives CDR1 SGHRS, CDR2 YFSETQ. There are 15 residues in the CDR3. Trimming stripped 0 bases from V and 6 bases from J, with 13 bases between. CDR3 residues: CASSLGERRVNEQFF. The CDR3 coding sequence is TGCGCCAGCAGCTTGGGGGAGCGAAGGGTCAATGAGCAGTTCTTC.

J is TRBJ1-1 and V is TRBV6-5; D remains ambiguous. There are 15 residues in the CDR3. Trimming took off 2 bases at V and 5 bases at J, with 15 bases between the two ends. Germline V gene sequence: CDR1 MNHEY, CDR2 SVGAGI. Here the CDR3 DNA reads TGTGCCAGCAGTTACGCCGGGGTGGGTAGGACTGAAGCTTTCTTT. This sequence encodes CASSYAGVGRTEAFF.

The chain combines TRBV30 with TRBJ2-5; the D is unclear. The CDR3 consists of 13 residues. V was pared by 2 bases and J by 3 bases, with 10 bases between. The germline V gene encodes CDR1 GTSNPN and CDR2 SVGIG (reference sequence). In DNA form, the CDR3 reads TGTGCCTGGAGTCTAGGGCCGGAAGAGACCCAGTACTTC. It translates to CAWSLGPEETQYF.

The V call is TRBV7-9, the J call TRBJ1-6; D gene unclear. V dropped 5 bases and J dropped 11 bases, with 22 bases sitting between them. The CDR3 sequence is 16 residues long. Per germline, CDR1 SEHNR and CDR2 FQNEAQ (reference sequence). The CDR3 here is CASSPSRGKVGAPLHF. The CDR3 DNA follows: TGTGCCAGCAGCCCATCGAGAGGGAAGGTCGGCGCACCCCTCCACTTT.

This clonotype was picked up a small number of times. CDR3: CASSFGPWTGQYF. The CDR3 coding sequence is TGTGCCAGCAGCTTTGGTCCGTGGACAGGGCAGTACTTC. This chain joins TRBV5-5 and TRBJ2-7; TRBD1 aligns across 7 bases. The germline gives CDR1 SGHKS, CDR2 YYEKEE (reference sequence). V trimming: 2 bases; J trimming: 9 bases; junction bases outside the gene matches: 8. The CDR3 runs 13 residues.

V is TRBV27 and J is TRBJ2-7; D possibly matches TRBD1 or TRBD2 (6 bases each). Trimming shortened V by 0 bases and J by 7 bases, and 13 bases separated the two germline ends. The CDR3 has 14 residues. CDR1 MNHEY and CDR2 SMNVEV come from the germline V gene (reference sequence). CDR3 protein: CASSLSGGGWEQYF. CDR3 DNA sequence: TGTGCCAGCAGTTTATCGGGGGGCGGATGGGAGCAGTACTTC.

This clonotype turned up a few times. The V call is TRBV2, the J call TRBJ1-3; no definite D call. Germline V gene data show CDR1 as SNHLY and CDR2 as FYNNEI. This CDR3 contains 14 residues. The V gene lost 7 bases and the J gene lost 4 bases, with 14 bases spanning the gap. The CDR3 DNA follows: TGTGCCAGCACCCCCAGCCCTGAAGGAAACACCATATATTTT. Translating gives CASTPSPEGNTIYF.

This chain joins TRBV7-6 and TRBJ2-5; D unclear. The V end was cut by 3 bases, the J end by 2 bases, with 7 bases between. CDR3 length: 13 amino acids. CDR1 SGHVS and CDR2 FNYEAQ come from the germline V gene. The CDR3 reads CASSFGVQETQYF. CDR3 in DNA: TGTGCCAGCAGCTTTGGGGTTCAAGAGACCCAGTACTTC.

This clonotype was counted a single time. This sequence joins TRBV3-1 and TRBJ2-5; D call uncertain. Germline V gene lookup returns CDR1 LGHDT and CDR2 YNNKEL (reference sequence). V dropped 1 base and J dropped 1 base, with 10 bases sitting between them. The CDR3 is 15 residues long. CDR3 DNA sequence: TGTGCCAGCAGCCAAGGAGTGGGAACCCAAGAGACCCAGTACTTC. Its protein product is CASSQGVGTQETQYF.

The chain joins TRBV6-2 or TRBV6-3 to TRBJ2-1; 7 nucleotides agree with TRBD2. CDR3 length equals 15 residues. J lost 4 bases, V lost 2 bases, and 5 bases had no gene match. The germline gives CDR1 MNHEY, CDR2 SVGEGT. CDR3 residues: CASSYKEGGYNEQFF. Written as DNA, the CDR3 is TGTGCCAGCAGTTACAAGGAGGGAGGGTACAATGAGCAGTTCTTC.

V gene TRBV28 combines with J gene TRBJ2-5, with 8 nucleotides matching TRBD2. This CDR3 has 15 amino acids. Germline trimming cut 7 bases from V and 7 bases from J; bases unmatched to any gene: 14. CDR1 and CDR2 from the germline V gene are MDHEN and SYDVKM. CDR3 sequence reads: CASNTQRGAGGTQYF. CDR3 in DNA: TGTGCCAGCAACACCCAGCGAGGGGCGGGGGGGACCCAGTACTTC.

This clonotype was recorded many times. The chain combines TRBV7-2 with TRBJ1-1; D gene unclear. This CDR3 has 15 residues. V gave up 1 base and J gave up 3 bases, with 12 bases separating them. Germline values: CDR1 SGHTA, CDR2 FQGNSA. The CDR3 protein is CASSLGPGRDTEAFF. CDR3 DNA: TGTGCCAGCAGCTTAGGTCCTGGGAGGGACACTGAAGCTTTCTTT.

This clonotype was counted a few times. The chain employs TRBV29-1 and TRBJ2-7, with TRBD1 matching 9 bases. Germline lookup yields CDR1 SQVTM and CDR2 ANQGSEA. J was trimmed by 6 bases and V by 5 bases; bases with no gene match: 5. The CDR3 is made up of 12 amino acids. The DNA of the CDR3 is TGCAGCGTTATCCTGACAGGGGGCGAGCAGTACTTC. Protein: CSVILTGGEQYF.

CDR3 nucleotides: TGTGCCAGCAGGAGGGACGGGAACGAGCAGTTCTTC. Its translation: CASRRDGNEQFF. The gene calls are TRBV7-9 and TRBJ2-1, with D perhaps matching TRBD1 or TRBD2 (5 bases each). CDR1 is SEHNR, CDR2 FQNEAQ, per germline (reference sequence). The CDR3 runs to 12 residues. Trimming removed 6 bases at V and 10 bases at J, with 13 bases between.

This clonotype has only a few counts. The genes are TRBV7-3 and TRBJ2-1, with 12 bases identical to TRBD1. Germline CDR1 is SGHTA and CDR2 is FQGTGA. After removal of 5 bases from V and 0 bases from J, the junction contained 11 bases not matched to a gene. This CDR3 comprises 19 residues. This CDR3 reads CASSTRDRGRTGSYNEQFF. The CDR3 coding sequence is TGTGCCAGCAGCACCCGGGACAGGGGGCGAACCGGCTCCTACAATGAGCAGTTCTTC.

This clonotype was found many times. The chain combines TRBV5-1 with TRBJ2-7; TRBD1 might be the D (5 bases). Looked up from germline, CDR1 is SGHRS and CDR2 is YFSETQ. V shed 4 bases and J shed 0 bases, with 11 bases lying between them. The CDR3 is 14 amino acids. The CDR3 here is CASSRGLNSYEQYF. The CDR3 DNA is TGCGCCAGCAGCAGGGGTCTTAACTCCTACGAGCAGTACTTC.

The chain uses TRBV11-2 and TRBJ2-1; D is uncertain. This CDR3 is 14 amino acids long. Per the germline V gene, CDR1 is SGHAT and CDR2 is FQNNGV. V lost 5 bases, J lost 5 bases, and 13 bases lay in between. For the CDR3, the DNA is TGTGCCAGCAGCCCTCTTTTTGGGGACAATGAGCAGTTCTTC. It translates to CASSPLFGDNEQFF.

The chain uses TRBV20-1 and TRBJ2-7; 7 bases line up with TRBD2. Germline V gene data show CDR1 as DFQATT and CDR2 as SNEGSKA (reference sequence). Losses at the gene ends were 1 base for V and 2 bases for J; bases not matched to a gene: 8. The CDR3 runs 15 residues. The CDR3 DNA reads TGCAGTGCTAGAGGAGCGGGGCGTATCACCTACGAGCAGTACTTC. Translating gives CSARGAGRITYEQYF.

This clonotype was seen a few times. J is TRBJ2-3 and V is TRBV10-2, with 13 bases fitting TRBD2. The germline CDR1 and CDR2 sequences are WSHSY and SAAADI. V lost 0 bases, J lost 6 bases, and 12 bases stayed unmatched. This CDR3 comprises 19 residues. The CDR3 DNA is TGCGCCAGCAGTGAGTCTCTAGGGGGACTAGCGGGAATACGGGATACGCAGTATTTT. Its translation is CASSESLGGLAGIRDTQYF.

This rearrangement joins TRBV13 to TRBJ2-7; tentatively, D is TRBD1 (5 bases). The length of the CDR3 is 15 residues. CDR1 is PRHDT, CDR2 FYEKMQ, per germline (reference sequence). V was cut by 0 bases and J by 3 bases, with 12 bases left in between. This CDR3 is CASSLGREGRYEQYF. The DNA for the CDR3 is TGTGCCAGCAGCTTAGGCAGGGAAGGGCGCTACGAGCAGTACTTC.

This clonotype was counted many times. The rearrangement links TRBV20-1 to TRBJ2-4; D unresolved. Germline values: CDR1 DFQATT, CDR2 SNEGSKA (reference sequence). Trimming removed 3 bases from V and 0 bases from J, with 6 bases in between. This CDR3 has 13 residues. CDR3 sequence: CSARYIAKNIQYF. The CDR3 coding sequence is TGCAGTGCTAGGTACATAGCCAAAAACATTCAGTACTTC.

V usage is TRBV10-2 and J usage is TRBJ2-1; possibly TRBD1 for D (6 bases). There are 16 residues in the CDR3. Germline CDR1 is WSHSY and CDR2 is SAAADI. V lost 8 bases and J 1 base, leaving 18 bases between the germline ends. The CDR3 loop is CASGNRGGGSYNEQFF. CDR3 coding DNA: TGCGCCAGCGGGAACCGAGGGGGTGGATCCTACAATGAGCAGTTCTTC.

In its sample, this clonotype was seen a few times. This CDR3 reads CASSQRTGTGTDTQYF. CDR3 nucleotide sequence: TGCGCCAGCAGCCAAAGGACCGGGACAGGCACAGATACGCAGTATTTT. The chain employs TRBV5-1 and TRBJ2-3; the match to TRBD1 covers 7 bases. CDR1 is SGHRS and CDR2 is YFSETQ in the germline V gene. The CDR3 contains 16 residues. The J segment lost 1 base and the V segment lost 4 bases, leaving 9 bases of the junction unmatched.

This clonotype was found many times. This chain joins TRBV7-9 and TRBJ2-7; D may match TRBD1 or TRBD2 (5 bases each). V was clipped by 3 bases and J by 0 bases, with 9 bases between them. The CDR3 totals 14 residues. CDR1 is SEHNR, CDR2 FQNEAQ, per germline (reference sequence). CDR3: CASSFLGDSYEQYF. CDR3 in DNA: TGTGCCAGCAGCTTCCTGGGGGACTCCTACGAGCAGTACTTC.

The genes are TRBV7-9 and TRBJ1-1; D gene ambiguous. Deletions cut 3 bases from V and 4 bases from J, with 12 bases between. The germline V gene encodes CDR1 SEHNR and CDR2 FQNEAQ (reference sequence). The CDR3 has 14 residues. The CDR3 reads CASSFQTEGTEAFF. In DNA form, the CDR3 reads TGTGCCAGCAGCTTTCAGACGGAGGGCACTGAAGCTTTCTTT.

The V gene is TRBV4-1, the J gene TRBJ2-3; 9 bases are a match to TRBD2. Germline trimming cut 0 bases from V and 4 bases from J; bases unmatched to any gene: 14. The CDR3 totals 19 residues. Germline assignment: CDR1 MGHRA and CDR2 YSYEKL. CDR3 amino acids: CASSQDREAGGRISDTQYF. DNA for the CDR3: TGCGCCAGCAGCCAAGATCGGGAAGCGGGGGGCCGAATTTCAGATACGCAGTATTTT.

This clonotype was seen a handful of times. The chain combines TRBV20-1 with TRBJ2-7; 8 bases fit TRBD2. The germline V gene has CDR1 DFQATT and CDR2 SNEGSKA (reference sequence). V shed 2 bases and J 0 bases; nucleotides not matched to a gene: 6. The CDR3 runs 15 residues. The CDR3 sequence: CSARSTSAPSYEQYF. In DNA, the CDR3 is TGCAGTGCTAGATCGACTAGCGCGCCCTCCTACGAGCAGTACTTC.